This T cell receptor (beta chain) is drawn from a study of CD8+CD57+ T cells in acquired aplastic anemia. Study in general: Mean DNA quantity obtained from sorted CD4+ and CD8+ cells was about 3.2 ug. Regarding the study as a whole: Controls did not differ significantly from patients in CD8+ Simpson's diversity.

The CDR3 spans 18 residues. The germline gives CDR1 LNHDA, CDR2 SQIVND (reference sequence). J was trimmed by 3 bases and V by 4 bases; bases with no gene match: 16. The table lists this clonotype with many counts. Its target is not known. Profiling that covered TCR beta VDJ and CDR3 relied on genomic DNA as its template. TCRdb recomputed calls from the reads with MiXCR, one row per CDR3 protein. This table holds about 220,000 distinct CDR3 sequences, 34% found once. The material sequenced was sorted CD4+, CD8+, or CD8+CD57+ T cells (not recorded which) from PBMCs. The receptor was derived from a human donor in good health, serving as a control. This rearrangement joins TRBV19 to TRBJ1-1; 8 positions match TRBD1. CDR3 sequence (DNA): TGTGCCAGTAGTAAACTACGGACAGGGACTAACCGATACACTGAAGCTTTCTTT. Its translation: CASSKLRTGTNRYTEAFF.